The source of this T cell receptor (beta chain) is a study of tumor and adjacent non-tumor tissue in lung cancer. In the study overall: Patients comprised eleven to twelve adenocarcinoma, a couple of squamous cell carcinoma and 1 small cell lung cancer. Study outcomes and limitations: Tumor repertoires had a smaller top 100 clone share than normal lung.

About this clonotype: Its antigen is undetermined. Since the CDR3 does not end with the conserved phenylalanine or tryptophan, this likely comes from a read error.

The template was RNA from unsorted bulk tissue. This non-tumor lung sample came from over 3 cm beyond the tumor edge. Trimming stripped 8 bases from V and 1 base from J, with 14 bases between. The germline CDR1 and CDR2 sequences are MNHNS and SASEGT. The CDR3 is 14 residues long. A modified ARM-PCR protocol with three rounds of nested PCR amplified TCRbeta. TCRdb ran MiXCR on the multiplex PCR reads and lists one entry per CDR3 protein. Counted here are 60,000 to 70,000 distinct CDR3 sequences, under 80% occurring once; the ten biggest clones make up roughly 45%. This rearrangement joins TRBV6-1 to TRBJ1-1, with unresolved D. The sequence was obtained from a man aged 55 to 70 with non-small cell lung cancer. Sequenced material: distant non-tumor lung tissue. CDR3 nucleotides: TGTGCCAGCCCTACCACGGCAGGGAACACTGAAGCTTTCTCA. Encoded protein: CASPTTAGNTEAFS.